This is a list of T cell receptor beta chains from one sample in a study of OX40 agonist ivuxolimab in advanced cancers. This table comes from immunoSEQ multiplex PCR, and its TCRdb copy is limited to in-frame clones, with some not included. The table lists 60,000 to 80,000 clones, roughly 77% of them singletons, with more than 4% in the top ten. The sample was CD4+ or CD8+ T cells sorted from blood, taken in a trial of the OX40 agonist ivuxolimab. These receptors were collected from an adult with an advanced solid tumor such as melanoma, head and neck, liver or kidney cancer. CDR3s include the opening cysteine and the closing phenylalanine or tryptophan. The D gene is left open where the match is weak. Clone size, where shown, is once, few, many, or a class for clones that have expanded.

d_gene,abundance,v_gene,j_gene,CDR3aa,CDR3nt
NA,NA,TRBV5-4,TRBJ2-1,CASRRGGVYNEQFF,TGTGCCAGCCGCCGAGGAGGGGTCTACAATGAGCAGTTCTTC
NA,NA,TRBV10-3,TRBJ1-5,CAISGEGFDQPQHF,TGTGCCATCAGTGGCGAGGGGTTCGATCAGCCCCAGCATTTT
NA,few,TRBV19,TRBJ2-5,CASSIANGAETQYF,TGTGCCAGTAGTATAGCAAACGGGGCAGAGACCCAGTACTTC
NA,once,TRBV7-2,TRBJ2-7,CASSSYTGNYEQYF,TGTGCCAGCAGCTCGTATACAGGGAACTACGAGCAGTACTTC
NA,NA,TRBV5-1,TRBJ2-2,CASSFPGNTGELFF,TGCGCCAGCAGCTTTCCAGGGAACACCGGGGAGCTGTTTTTT
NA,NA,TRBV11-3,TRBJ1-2,CASSLVDTNYGYTF,TGTGCCAGCAGCTTGGTTGACACTAACTATGGCTACACCTTC
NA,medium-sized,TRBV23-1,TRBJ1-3,CASIKDRRPRNTIYF,TGCGCCAGCATTAAGGACCGCCGCCCACGGAACACCATATATTTT
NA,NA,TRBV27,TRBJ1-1,CASSLRESTEAFF,TGTGCCAGCAGTTTACGGGAGTCCACTGAAGCTTTCTTT
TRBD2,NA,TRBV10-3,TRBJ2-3,CAISGTSGGTDTQYF,TGTGCCATCAGTGGGACTAGCGGGGGCACAGATACGCAGTATTTT
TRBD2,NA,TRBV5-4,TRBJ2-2,CASSLTSGSVVGELFF,TGTGCCAGCAGCCTGACTAGCGGGAGTGTTGTCGGGGAGCTGTTTTTT
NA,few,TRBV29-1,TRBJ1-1,CSVGQVNTEAFF,TGCAGCGTTGGACAAGTGAACACTGAAGCTTTCTTT
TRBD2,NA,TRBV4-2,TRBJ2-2,CASSQDGLAIGTGELFF,TGTGCCAGCAGCCAGGACGGACTAGCGATTGGCACCGGGGAGCTGTTTTTT
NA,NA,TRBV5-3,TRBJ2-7,CASSPQTELYEQYF,TGTGCCAGCAGCCCCCAGACAGAACTCTACGAGCAGTACTTC
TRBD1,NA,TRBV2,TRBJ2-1,CASSANGQALYNEQFF,TGTGCCAGCAGTGCGAACGGACAGGCCCTCTACAATGAGCAGTTCTTC
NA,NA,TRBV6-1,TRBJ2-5,CASSETGGGETQYF,TGTGCCAGCAGTGAAACGGGGGGCGGAGAGACCCAGTACTTC
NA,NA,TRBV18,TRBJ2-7,CASSPGTVQAEQYF,TGTGCCAGCTCACCCGGGACCGTACAGGCCGAGCAGTACTTC
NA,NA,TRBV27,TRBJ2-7,CASSPEGGLGRDYEQYF,TGTGCCAGCAGTCCCGAAGGGGGGCTGGGACGGGACTACGAGCAGTACTTC
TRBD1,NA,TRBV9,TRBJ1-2,CASSVGGTEQLYGYTF,TGTGCCAGCAGCGTAGGGGGGACAGAGCAACTATATGGCTACACCTTC
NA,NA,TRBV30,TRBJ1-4,CAWSLTREKLFF,TGTGCCTGGAGTCTGACCAGAGAAAAACTGTTTTTT
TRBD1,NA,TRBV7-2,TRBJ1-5,CASSPTTGGGNQPQHF,TGTGCCAGCAGCCCGACTACAGGGGGAGGCAATCAGCCCCAGCATTTT
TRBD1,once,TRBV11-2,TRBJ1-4,CASSQRQGNEKLFF,TGTGCCAGCAGCCAAAGACAGGGGAATGAAAAACTGTTTTTT
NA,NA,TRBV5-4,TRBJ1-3,CASSFTGRGRNTIYF,TGTGCCAGCAGCTTCACCGGGAGAGGGCGAAACACCATATATTTT
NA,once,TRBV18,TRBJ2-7,CASSLAPSGEQYF,TGTGCCAGCTCTTTAGCCCCCTCGGGCGAGCAGTACTTC
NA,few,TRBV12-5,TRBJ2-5,CASGLAQIVPAETQYF,TGTGCTAGTGGTTTGGCGCAAATCGTCCCAGCGGAGACCCAGTACTTC
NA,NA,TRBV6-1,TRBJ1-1,CASSVIRVDTEAFF,TGTGCCAGCAGTGTTATTCGCGTCGACACTGAAGCTTTCTTT
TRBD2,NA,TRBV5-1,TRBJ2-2,CASSLDYRPGREAGELFF,TGCGCCAGCAGCTTGGACTACCGACCGGGACGGGAGGCCGGGGAGCTGTTTTTT
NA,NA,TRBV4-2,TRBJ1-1,CASSQELLGSLAEAFF,TGTGCCAGCAGCCAAGAATTACTCGGGTCCTTGGCTGAAGCTTTCTTT
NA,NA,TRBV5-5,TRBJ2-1,CASSLVFPGTHLGNEQFF,TGTGCCAGCAGCTTGGTCTTCCCGGGAACACATCTAGGGAATGAGCAGTTCTTC
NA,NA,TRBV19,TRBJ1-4,CASSIRGEIRKLFF,TGTGCCAGTAGTATTAGGGGGGAGATTCGAAAACTGTTTTTT
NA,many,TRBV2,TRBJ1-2,CASSVPGYTF,TGTGCCAGCAGTGTTCCTGGCTACACCTTC
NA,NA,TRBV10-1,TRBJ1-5,CASSLIGGGSNQPQHF,TGCGCCAGCAGTTTAATAGGGGGGGGGAGCAATCAGCCCCAGCATTTT
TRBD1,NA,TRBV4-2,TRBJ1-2,CASSQDRGQTNPKGYTF,TGTGCCAGCAGCCAAGATAGGGGACAGACCAACCCTAAAGGCTACACCTTC
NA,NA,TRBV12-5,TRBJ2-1,CASGLFATGEQFF,TGTGCTAGTGGTTTGTTTGCGACGGGAGAGCAGTTCTTC
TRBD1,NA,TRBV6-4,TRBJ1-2,CASSYVQGGNGYTF,TGTGCCAGCAGTTATGTACAGGGGGGGAATGGCTACACCTTC
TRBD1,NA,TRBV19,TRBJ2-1,CASRSDRSSYNEQFF,TGTGCCAGTAGGTCGGACAGGAGCTCCTACAATGAGCAGTTCTTC
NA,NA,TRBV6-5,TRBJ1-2,CASSYSIGGYYGYTF,TGTGCCAGCAGTTACTCGATAGGGGGTTACTATGGCTACACCTTC
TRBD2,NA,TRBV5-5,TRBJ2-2,CASSPGRTSQSGELFF,TGTGCCAGCAGTCCCGGGAGGACTAGCCAATCCGGGGAGCTGTTTTTT
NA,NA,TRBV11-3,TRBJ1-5,CASSPTGYNQPQHF,TGTGCCAGCAGCCCCACAGGCTACAATCAGCCCCAGCATTTT
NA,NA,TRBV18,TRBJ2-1,CASSPELLRGNDEQFF,TGTGCCAGCTCACCAGAACTTCTCCGGGGAAATGATGAGCAGTTCTTC
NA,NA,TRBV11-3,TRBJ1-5,CASSLGGVNQPQHF,TGTGCCAGCAGCCTAGGGGGTGTCAATCAGCCCCAGCATTTT
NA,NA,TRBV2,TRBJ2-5,CASSEVQGTQETQYF,TGTGCCAGCAGTGAAGTGCAGGGGACCCAAGAGACCCAGTACTTC
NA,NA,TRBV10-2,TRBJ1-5,CASSKDGHPNQPQHF,TGCGCCAGCAGCAAGGACGGGCACCCCAATCAGCCCCAGCATTTT
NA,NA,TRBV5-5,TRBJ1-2,CASSLAPFGGGGYTF,TGTGCCAGCAGCTTGGCCCCTTTTGGGGGCGGGGGCTACACCTTC
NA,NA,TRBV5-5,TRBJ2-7,CASSLDYHNYEQYF,TGTGCCAGCAGCTTAGACTACCATAACTACGAGCAGTACTTC
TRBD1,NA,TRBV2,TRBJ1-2,CASSLTGGGLNGYTF,TGTGCCAGCAGTTTGACAGGGGGCGGTTTAAATGGCTACACCTTC
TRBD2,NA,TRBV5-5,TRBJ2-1,CASSQRGVIVEQFF,TGTGCCAGCAGCCAGCGGGGGGTGATTGTTGAGCAGTTCTTC
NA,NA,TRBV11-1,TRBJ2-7,CASLGGRGVIYEQYF,TGTGCCAGCCTAGGGGGACGTGGGGTGATCTACGAGCAGTACTTC
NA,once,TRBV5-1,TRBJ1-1,CASSLWERDMNTEAFF,TGCGCCAGCAGCTTGTGGGAACGCGATATGAACACTGAAGCTTTCTTT
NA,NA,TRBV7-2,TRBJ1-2,CASSLEDGSGGYTF,TGTGCCAGCAGCTTAGAAGACGGCTCAGGTGGCTACACCTTC
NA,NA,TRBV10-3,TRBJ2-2,CATRGSTGELFF,TGTGCCACCCGCGGGTCCACCGGGGAGCTGTTTTTT
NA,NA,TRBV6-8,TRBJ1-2,CASSYPISRPPNYGYTF,TGTGCCAGCAGTTACCCGATTAGTAGGCCGCCAAACTATGGCTACACCTTC
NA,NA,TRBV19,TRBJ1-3,CASSTDYGAGNTIYF,TGTGCCAGTAGTACCGACTACGGGGCTGGAAACACCATATATTTT
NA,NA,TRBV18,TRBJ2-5,CASSPYRQETQYF,TGTGCCAGCTCACCATACCGCCAAGAGACCCAGTACTTC
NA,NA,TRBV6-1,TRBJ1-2,CASSEGPNYGGYTF,TGTGCCAGCAGTGAAGGGCCTAATTACGGGGGCTACACCTTC
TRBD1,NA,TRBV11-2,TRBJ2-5,CASSSAGGQETQYF,TGTGCCAGCAGCTCGGCAGGGGGACAAGAGACCCAGTACTTC